Below are 30 T cell receptor beta chains sequenced from a single sample in a study of T-cell reconstitution after alpha-beta-depleted transplantation in children. Unique molecular identifiers were built into the TCRbeta library. One entry per CDR3 protein results from TCRdb running MiXCR on the PCR reads. Among hundreds of thousands of distinct CDR3 sequences listed, 15% to 20% were seen once. The material was PBMCs from the stem cell graft donor, obtained from the stem cell graft. The receptors originated from a human donor who donated a stem cell graft to a child with acute myeloid leukemia.

This clonotype appeared many times. The chain employs TRBV7-3 and TRBJ2-1, with D perhaps TRBD2 (7 bases). Germline CDR1 and CDR2: SGHTA and FQGTGA. Trimming took 4 bases from V and 6 from J, leaving 19 bases between them. This CDR3 spans 16 amino acids. CDR3 in DNA: TGTGCCAGCAGCTCAAGGGGGAGGGATGTGGGCAATGAGCAGTTCTTC. Residues: CASSSRGRDVGNEQFF. Combining the CDR3 with reference TRBV7-3 and TRBJ2-1 gives the whole variable domain GAGVSQTPSNKVTEKGKYVELRCDPISGHTALYWYRQSLGQGPEFLIYFQGTGAADDSGLPNDRFFAVRPEGSVSTLKIQRTERGDSAVYLCASSSRGRDVGNEQFFGPGTRLTVL.

This clonotype was seen repeatedly, ten times or more. The rearrangement links TRBV20-1 to TRBJ2-3; 10 bases are shared with TRBD2. The CDR3 consists of 14 residues. Germline CDR1 and CDR2: DFQATT and SNEGSKA (reference sequence). The V gene end was trimmed by 6 bases and the J gene end by 6 bases; junction bases not matched to a gene: 9. CDR3 nucleotide sequence: TGCAGTGCACTTATAGCGGGGGGACGGGATACGCAGTATTTT. It encodes CSALIAGGRDTQYF.

There are many counts of this clonotype. J is TRBJ2-1 and V is TRBV6-6; D not resolved. Germline-derived CDR1 and CDR2 are MNHNY and SVGAGI (reference sequence). This CDR3 region has 12 residues. V lost 6 bases, J lost 6 bases, and 9 bases lay in between. As DNA, the CDR3 is TGTGCCAGCAGCCCATACTCCAATGAGCAGTTCTTC. Its translation is CASSPYSNEQFF.

This clonotype was seen many times. This chain joins TRBV5-1 and TRBJ2-2; D perhaps matches TRBD1 (6 bases). Germline V gives CDR1 SGHRS, CDR2 YFSETQ. Trimming stripped 5 bases from V and 0 bases from J, with 8 bases between. The CDR3 contains 14 residues. The CDR3 coding sequence is TGCGCCAGCAGAGACAGGTCGAACACCGGGGAGCTGTTTTTT. It yields the protein CASRDRSNTGELFF.

The chain has TRBV20-1 and TRBJ1-3, with TRBD1 identical over 8 bases. This CDR3 comprises 16 residues. CDR1 is DFQATT and CDR2 is SNEGSKA in the germline V gene (reference sequence). With V trimmed by 6 bases and J by 0 bases, 10 bases remained unmatched. The CDR3, as DNA: TGCAGTGCCACCCAGACAGGGGCGAGCTCTGGAAACACCATATATTTT. Translating it yields CSATQTGASSGNTIYF.

This clonotype has a handful of counts. The chain carries TRBV6-5 and TRBJ1-1; a possible D gene is TRBD1 (5 bases). V was trimmed by 6 bases and J by 1 base, leaving 12 bases between them. Germline values: CDR1 MNHEY, CDR2 SVGAGI. The CDR3 runs 14 residues. The CDR3 DNA follows: TGTGCCAGCAGATACCCCCAGGGGAACACTGAAGCTTTCTTT. This translates into CASRYPQGNTEAFF.

The table lists this clonotype with a count of one. This CDR3 is CASRPTVNTEAFF. CDR3 nucleotides: TGCGCCAGCAGACCCACAGTGAACACTGAAGCTTTCTTT. V and J are TRBV5-1 and TRBJ1-1; D unclear. This CDR3 spans 13 amino acids. Germline CDR1 and CDR2: SGHRS and YFSETQ. The germline V and J ends were trimmed by 5 bases and 0 bases, with 8 bases remaining between them.

This clonotype was seen a few times. The chain has TRBV29-1 and TRBJ2-1; D uncertain. Trimming took 4 bases from V and 0 from J, leaving 10 bases between them. The CDR3 extends over 14 amino acids. CDR1 is SQVTM and CDR2 is ANQGSEA in the germline V gene. CDR3 nucleotide sequence: TGCAGCGTTGTTTCTGATATCTCCTACAATGAGCAGTTCTTC. As protein: CSVVSDISYNEQFF.

This clonotype was detected ten times or more. This chain uses TRBV6-1 with TRBJ2-3, with D hard to call. Trimming left V 0 bases short and J 3 bases short, with 13 bases between. Looked up from germline, CDR1 is MNHNS and CDR2 is SASEGT. This CDR3 has 16 amino acids. CDR3 bases: TGTGCCAGCAGTGAAGCCCGGATCCTTCATACAGATACGCAGTATTTT. Translating gives CASSEARILHTDTQYF.

The chain employs TRBV20-1 and TRBJ2-7; possibly TRBD1 for D (6 bases). Per germline, CDR1 DFQATT and CDR2 SNEGSKA (reference sequence). V lost 3 bases and J lost 2, with 23 bases in between. The CDR3 has 17 amino acids. CDR3 bases: TGCAGTGCTAGCGGCCCCCCGCGTGGTCAGGGGCCCTACGAGCAGTACGTC. Protein sequence: CSASGPPRGQGPYEQYV.

The sample holds a few counts of this clonotype. The chain employs TRBV6-5 and TRBJ1-2, with 7 bases aligning to TRBD1. The V and J ends lost 0 bases and 2 bases, in that order; junction bases with no gene match: 9. The CDR3 length is 17 residues. Germline V gives CDR1 MNHEY, CDR2 SVGAGI. CDR3 region: CASSYSKWPGQNYGYTF. Here the CDR3 DNA reads TGTGCCAGCAGTTACTCGAAGTGGCCGGGACAGAACTATGGCTACACCTTC.

In its sample, this clonotype was seen many times. The gene calls are TRBV5-1 and TRBJ1-1, with D possibly being TRBD1 (6 bases). V was pared by 4 bases and J by 3 bases, with 22 bases between. Germline V gene lookup returns CDR1 SGHRS and CDR2 YFSETQ. The CDR3 loop spans 17 amino acids. Here the CDR3 reads CASSPHLGGGADTEAFF. Here the CDR3 DNA reads TGCGCCAGCAGCCCACACCTTGGGGGGGGCGCGGACACTGAAGCTTTCTTT.

The V call is TRBV7-8, the J call TRBJ1-2, with a possible D match to TRBD1 (5 bases). This CDR3 has 13 amino acids. With 1 base removed from V and 13 bases from J, the gap between germline ends came to 16 bases. Per germline, CDR1 SGHVS and CDR2 FQNEAQ. The DNA of the CDR3 is TGTGCCAGCAGCTTAGAGGGCAGGGTGGACTTCACCTTC. Residues: CASSLEGRVDFTF.

V usage is TRBV10-3 and J usage is TRBJ1-1, with D uncertain. Germline loops: CDR1 ENHRY, CDR2 SYGVKD. This CDR3 is 15 amino acids long. V dropped 3 bases and J dropped 0 bases, with 11 bases sitting between them. Here the CDR3 reads CAISDSRTLNTEAFF. The CDR3 DNA reads as TGTGCCATCAGTGATTCGAGGACTTTGAACACTGAAGCTTTCTTT.

The sample holds a few counts of this clonotype. V gene TRBV13 combines with J gene TRBJ2-1; 9 positions agree with TRBD1. After removal of 5 bases from V and 7 bases from J, the junction contained 9 bases not matched to a gene. This CDR3 region has 15 residues. Germline values: CDR1 PRHDT, CDR2 FYEKMQ (reference sequence). CDR3 protein: CASSRSGQGENEQFF. The CDR3 DNA follows: TGTGCCAGCAGCCGGTCGGGACAGGGAGAGAATGAGCAGTTCTTC.

Comment on this clonotype: A single base separates this from a much larger clone, so it may be a read error. The chain has TRBV10-3 and TRBJ2-7; TRBD1 agrees at 9 bases. The length of the CDR3 is 15 residues. The V gene's germline CDR1 is ENHRY and CDR2 SYGVKD. The CDR3 sequence: CTIRQDRGTSYEQYV. DNA for the CDR3: TGTACCATCAGGCAAGACAGGGGGACCTCCTACGAGCAGTACGTC.

V is TRBV6-2 or TRBV6-3 and J is TRBJ2-1; 8 bases line up with TRBD1. The CDR3 loop spans 18 amino acids. Germline values: CDR1 MNHEY, CDR2 SVGEGT. V was pared by 2 bases and J by 0 bases, with 9 bases of the junction left unmatched. For the CDR3, the DNA is TGTGCCAGCAGTTACACGACAGGGGCGTCTTCCTCCTACAATGAGCAGTTCTTC. Amino acids: CASSYTTGASSSYNEQFF.

This clonotype was detected only a few times. The chain links TRBV27 to TRBJ2-3; D is unresolved. The germline V and J ends were trimmed by 5 bases and 4 bases, with 10 bases remaining between them. This CDR3 comprises 13 residues. In germline, CDR1 is MNHEY, CDR2 SMNVEV (reference sequence). DNA for the CDR3: TGTGCCAGCAGTCCCCTTCGTGCAGATACGCAGTATTTT. This gives the protein CASSPLRADTQYF.

This clonotype was seen ten or more times. For the CDR3, the DNA is TGTGCCAGCAGTCAGGGACAGGGAAGACTGTTTTTT. Translating gives CASSQGQGRLFF. The J gene is TRBJ1-4, the V gene TRBV12-3 or TRBV12-4, with 9 bases that match TRBD1. Trimming at V came to 5 bases and at J to 13 bases, leaving 5 bases not matched to a gene. There are 12 residues in the CDR3.

This chain connects TRBV6-5 to TRBJ2-7; D is perhaps TRBD1 (6 bases). The length of the CDR3 is 12 residues. The V gene lost 8 bases and the J gene lost 3 bases, with 11 bases spanning the gap. In germline, CDR1 is MNHEY, CDR2 SVGAGI. The CDR3 nucleotides are TGTGCCAGCCGGGACACAAACTACGAGCAGTACTTC. Translation gives CASRDTNYEQYF.

This clonotype was recorded many times. The chain uses TRBV29-1 and TRBJ1-2; possible D gene TRBD1, 6 bases. Germline CDR1 and CDR2: SQVTM and ANQGSEA. This CDR3 region has 14 residues. V was cut by 0 bases and J by 2 bases, with 10 bases left in between. CDR3 in DNA: TGCAGCGTTGAAGACTGGACAGTGAACTATGGCTACACCTTC. Translation: CSVEDWTVNYGYTF.

This rearrangement joins TRBV7-9 to TRBJ2-1, with D perhaps TRBD1 (6 bases). The J call may be faulty, since TRBJ2-7 better matches the DNA end. CDR3 size: 13 residues. CDR1 SEHNR and CDR2 FQNEAQ come from the germline V gene (reference sequence). CDR3 in amino acids: CASSPDSYNEQYF. CDR3 in DNA: TGTGCCAGCAGCCCGGACAGTTACAATGAGCAGTACTTC.

This clonotype has only a few counts. J is TRBJ1-1 and V is TRBV7-2; 8 bases agree with TRBD1. CDR3 size: 15 residues. In germline, CDR1 is SGHTA, CDR2 FQGNSA. The V and J ends lost 5 bases and 11 bases, in that order; junction bases with no gene match: 16. The CDR3 coding sequence is TGTGCCAGCAGCCTAAACAGGGGGTCCCTTTCTGGGGCTTTCTTT. This gives the protein CASSLNRGSLSGAFF.

This clonotype appeared many times. Relative to the germline gene, one junction end is altered; a read error may explain this. This rearrangement joins TRBV4-3 to TRBJ2-1; D may be TRBD2 (6 bases). The CDR3 is 18 amino acids. CDR1 is LGHNA and CDR2 is YSLEER in the germline V gene. The CDR3 bases are TGCGCCAGCAGCCCTGGGACCGCCGGGACTCCCTTTTACATTGAGCAGTTCTTC. It is translated as CASSPGTAGTPFYIEQFF.

This clonotype was recorded many times. J is TRBJ2-7 and V is TRBV6-6; D may match TRBD1 or TRBD2 (6 bases each). Per germline, CDR1 MNHNY and CDR2 SVGAGI (reference sequence). Trimming shortened V by 2 bases and J by 4 bases, and 9 bases separated the two germline ends. The CDR3 spans 13 residues. CDR3 protein: CASSYRGPYEQYF. In DNA, the CDR3 is TGTGCCAGCAGTTACCGGGGGCCGTACGAGCAGTACTTC.

This clonotype was seen a handful of times. J is TRBJ2-1 and V is TRBV18, with 8 bases lining up with TRBD1. The V gene's germline CDR1 is KGHSH and CDR2 LQKENI. J lost 8 bases, V lost 4 bases, and 7 bases had no gene match. The CDR3 spans 14 residues. Here the CDR3 DNA reads TGTGCCAGCTCACTAACAGGGGGAAGGGATGAGCAGTTCTTC. Protein: CASSLTGGRDEQFF.

This clonotype was seen many times. The chain carries TRBV5-6 and TRBJ2-1; D uncertain. This CDR3 region has 13 residues. Germline V gives CDR1 SGHDT, CDR2 YYEEEE. The ends were cut back, 1 base at V and 8 bases at J, with 10 bases in the middle. The CDR3 is CASSLSVSDEQFF. CDR3 DNA: TGTGCCAGCAGCTTGTCCGTATCCGATGAGCAGTTCTTC.

V usage is TRBV28 and J usage is TRBJ2-7; the match to TRBD1 covers 9 bases. The CDR3 has 14 amino acids. Germline V gene sequence: CDR1 MDHEN, CDR2 SYDVKM. Trimming at V came to 5 bases and at J to 4 bases, leaving 6 bases not matched to a gene. The CDR3 sequence is CASSQQGASYEQYV. CDR3 in DNA: TGTGCCAGCAGTCAACAGGGGGCGAGTTACGAGCAGTACGTC.

This clonotype was counted many times. The chain couples TRBV12-3 or TRBV12-4 to TRBJ1-1; 7 bases fit TRBD1. J lost 1 base, V lost 5 bases, and 4 bases had no gene match. The CDR3 has 14 residues. The CDR3 protein is CASSIRQGNTEAFF. The CDR3 nucleotides are TGTGCCAGCAGTATCCGACAGGGGAACACTGAAGCTTTCTTT.

The chain carries TRBV9 and TRBJ1-5; D is possibly TRBD1 (5 bases). This CDR3 contains 16 residues. Trimming removed 0 bases at V and 2 bases at J, with 12 bases between. Germline V lookup: CDR1 SGDLS, CDR2 YYNGEE. The CDR3 region is CASSVGDGWRNQPQHF. In nucleotides, the CDR3 is TGTGCCAGCAGCGTAGGGGACGGTTGGCGCAATCAGCCCCAGCATTTT.